This T cell receptor beta chain was observed in a study of control samples from healthy donors and cancer patients. TCRdb keeps only in-frame clones here, not all; method: immunoSEQ multiplex PCR. The sample lists 73,000 or so clones; approximately 84% were seen once. The length of the CDR3 is 14 residues. With 1 base clipped from V and 5 bases from J, the junction kept 1 base outside the gene matches. The germline V gene has CDR1 MNHNY and CDR2 SVGAGI (reference sequence). The sequence was collected from a woman in her 50s in good health. The sample was blood. V usage is TRBV6-6 and J usage is TRBJ2-3; 9 positions match TRBD2. The DNA of the CDR3 is TGTGCCAGCAGTTACTTGCGGGAGGGAGATACGCAGTATTTT. Translating gives CASSYLREGDTQYF.